This TCR beta chain derives from a study of glioma-infiltrating T cells. Amplification of TCR alpha and beta CDR3 regions from RNA used iRepertoire nested multiplex PCR. TCRdb ran MiXCR on the multiplex PCR reads and lists one entry per CDR3 protein. The sample has 300,000 to 450,000 distinct CDR3 sequences; more than 35% are singletons. The V gene's germline CDR1 is MNHEY and CDR2 SVGEGT. This CDR3 contains 14 residues. V was pared by 4 bases and J by 8 bases, with 5 bases of the junction left unmatched. The chain recombines TRBV6-2 or TRBV6-3 with TRBJ2-1; 10 bases match TRBD2. The clonotype comes from a human donor with low-grade glioma or glioblastoma, undergoing nonglioma brain surgery, or in good health (not recorded which). What was sequenced was glioma tissue, nonneoplastic brain tissue, or PBMCs (not recorded which). CDR3 in amino acids: CASSLAGGVYEQFF. The CDR3 bases are TGTGCCAGCAGTTTAGCGGGAGGCGTGTATGAGCAGTTCTTC.